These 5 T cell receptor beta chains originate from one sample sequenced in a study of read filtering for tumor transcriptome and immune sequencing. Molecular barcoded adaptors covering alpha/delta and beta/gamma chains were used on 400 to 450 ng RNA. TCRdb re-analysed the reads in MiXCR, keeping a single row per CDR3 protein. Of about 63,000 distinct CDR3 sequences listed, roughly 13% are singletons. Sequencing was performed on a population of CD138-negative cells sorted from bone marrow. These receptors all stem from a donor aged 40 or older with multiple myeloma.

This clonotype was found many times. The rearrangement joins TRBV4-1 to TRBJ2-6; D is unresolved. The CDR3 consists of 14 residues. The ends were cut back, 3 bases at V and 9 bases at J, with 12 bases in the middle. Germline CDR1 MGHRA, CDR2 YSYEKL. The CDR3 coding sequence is TGCGCCAGCAGCCAGTCCTGGTCCCTCAACGTCCTGACTTTC. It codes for CASSQSWSLNVLTF.

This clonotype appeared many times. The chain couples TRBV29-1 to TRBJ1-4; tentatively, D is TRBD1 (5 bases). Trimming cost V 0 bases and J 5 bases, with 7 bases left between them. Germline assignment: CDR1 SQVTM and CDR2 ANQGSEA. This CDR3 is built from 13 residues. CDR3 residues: CSVEERGNEKLFF. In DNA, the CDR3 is TGCAGCGTTGAAGAACGGGGCAATGAAAAACTGTTTTTT.

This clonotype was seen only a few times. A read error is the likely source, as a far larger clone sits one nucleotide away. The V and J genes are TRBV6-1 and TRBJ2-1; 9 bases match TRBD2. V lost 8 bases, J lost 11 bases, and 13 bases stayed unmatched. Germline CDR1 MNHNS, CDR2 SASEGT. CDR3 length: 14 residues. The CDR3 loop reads CASVPSGNRDKQFF. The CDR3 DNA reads TGTGCCAGCGTCCCTAGCGGGAACAGGGATAAGCAGTTCTTC.

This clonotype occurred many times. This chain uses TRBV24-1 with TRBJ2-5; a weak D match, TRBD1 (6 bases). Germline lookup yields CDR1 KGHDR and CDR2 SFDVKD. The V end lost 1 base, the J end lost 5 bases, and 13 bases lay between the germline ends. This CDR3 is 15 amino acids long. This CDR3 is CATSDLTGQVETQYF. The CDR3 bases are TGTGCCACCAGTGATTTAACAGGGCAGGTGGAGACCCAGTACTTC.

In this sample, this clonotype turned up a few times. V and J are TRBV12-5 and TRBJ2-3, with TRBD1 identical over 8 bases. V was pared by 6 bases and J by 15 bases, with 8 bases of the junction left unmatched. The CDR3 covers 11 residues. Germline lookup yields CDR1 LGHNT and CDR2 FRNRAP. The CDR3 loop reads CASGHGQGAYF. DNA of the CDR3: TGTGCTAGTGGCCACGGACAGGGTGCATATTTT.